The clone carrying this T cell receptor beta chain was observed a few times. No antigen is known for it. The data derive from a study of blood T cells in healthy people across ages. Overall study context: Capture by template switching was about one barcoded beta molecule per two T cells.

Overall study results and limits: A roughly linear fall in TCR beta diversity per million T cells was seen with increasing age. Lack of knowledge of donor CMV status possibly confounded expanded clonotype changes.

V was cut by 2 bases and J by 6 bases, with 10 bases left in between. This CDR3 has 13 amino acids. Together with a sample-barcoded 5' primer, a J-beta primer mix was included in a second PCR lasting roughly 6 to 12 cycles. MiXCR, run by TCRdb on the 5' RACE reads, gives a single entry per CDR3 protein. This table holds about 720,000 distinct CDR3 sequences, 22% found once. The sample was blood. V gene TRBV12-3 or TRBV12-4 combines with J gene TRBJ1-2; D perhaps matches TRBD1 (6 bases). The sequence derives from a man between 70 and 80 years old in good health. The CDR3 reads CASSLNRQDGYTF. Written as DNA, the CDR3 is TGTGCCAGCAGTTTAAACCGACAGGATGGCTACACCTTC.